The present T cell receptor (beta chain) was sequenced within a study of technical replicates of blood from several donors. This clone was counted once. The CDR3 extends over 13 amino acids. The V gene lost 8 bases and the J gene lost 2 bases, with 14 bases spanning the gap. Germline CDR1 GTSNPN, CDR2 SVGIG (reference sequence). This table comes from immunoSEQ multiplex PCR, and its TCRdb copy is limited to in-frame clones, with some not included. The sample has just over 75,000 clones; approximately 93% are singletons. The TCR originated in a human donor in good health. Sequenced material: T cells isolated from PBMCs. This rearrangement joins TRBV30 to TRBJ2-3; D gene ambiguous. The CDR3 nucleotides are TGTGCCCTCGATGCGCAAATCACAGATACGCAGTATTTT. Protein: CALDAQITDTQYF.